The clone carrying this T cell receptor beta chain was observed at least ten times. TCRdb re-called the 5' RACE reads through MiXCR, storing one row per CDR3 protein. The sample has 50,000 to 60,000 distinct CDR3 sequences, around 5.4% seen once. The germline CDR1 and CDR2 sequences are SEHNR and FQNEAQ (reference sequence). V was shortened by 0 bases and J by 2 bases, with 7 bases between the two germline ends. This CDR3 spans 15 amino acids. The sample belongs to a study of T cells after yellow fever vaccination. General study points: By day 5 rather than day 15, the secondary response had peaked, though it was weaker.

The sequences come from PBMCs, either bulk or a sorted T-cell subset (CD4+, CD8+, memory, or dextramer-sorted; not recorded which), collected on the day of the yellow fever booster vaccination. The source is a man aged 18 to 30 who received the YFV17D yellow fever vaccine. The V call is TRBV7-9, the J call TRBJ2-2; no definite D call. The CDR3 sequence: CASSLASVNTGELFF. The CDR3 coding sequence is TGTGCCAGCAGCTTAGCTTCGGTCAACACCGGGGAGCTGTTTTTT.